This TCR beta chain derives from a study of CD8 T cells in Susac syndrome. RNA totalling roughly 0.45 to 1 ug underwent reverse transcription with random hexamers. Multiplex immunoSEQ PCR targeted 54 Vbeta and 13 Jbeta TCR beta segments. One entry per CDR3 protein, called by TCRdb with MiXCR from the immunoSEQ multiplex PCR reads. In the table there are 200,000 or so distinct CDR3 sequences, about 90% of which are singletons. The CDR3 consists of 17 residues. V dropped 3 bases and J dropped 3; count of bases not matched to a gene: 16. The germline CDR1 and CDR2 sequences are GTSNPN and SVGIG (reference sequence).

This clonotype was obtained from a human donor with multiple sclerosis. The chain couples TRBV30 to TRBJ2-7; 8 nucleotides match TRBD1. The source material was CD8+ T cells from PBMCs. The CDR3 reads CAWRDPTGGRGVYEQYF. CDR3 nucleotide sequence: TGTGCCTGGAGAGACCCAACAGGGGGTAGGGGCGTCTACGAGCAGTACTTC.